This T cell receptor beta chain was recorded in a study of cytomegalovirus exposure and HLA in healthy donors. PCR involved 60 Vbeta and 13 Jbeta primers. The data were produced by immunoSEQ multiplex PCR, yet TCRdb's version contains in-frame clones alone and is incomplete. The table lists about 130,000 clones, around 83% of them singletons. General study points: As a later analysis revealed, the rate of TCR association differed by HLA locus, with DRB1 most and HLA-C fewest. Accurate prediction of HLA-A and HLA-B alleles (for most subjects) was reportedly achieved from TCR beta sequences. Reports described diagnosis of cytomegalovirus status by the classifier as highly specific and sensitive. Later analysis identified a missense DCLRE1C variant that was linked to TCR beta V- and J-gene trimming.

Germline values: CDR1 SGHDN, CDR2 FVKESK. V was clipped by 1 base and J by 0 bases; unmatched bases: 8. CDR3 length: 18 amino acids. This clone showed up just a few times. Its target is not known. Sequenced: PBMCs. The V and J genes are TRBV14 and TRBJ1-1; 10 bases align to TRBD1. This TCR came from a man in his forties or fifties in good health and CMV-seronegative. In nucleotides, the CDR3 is TGTGCCAGCAGCCAAGGGGGGGACAGGGGCTGGTTGAACACTGAAGCTTTCTTT. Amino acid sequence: CASSQGGDRGWLNTEAFF.